Listed below are T cell receptor beta chains from one sample, sequenced in a study of blood T cell repertoires in COVID-19. TCRdb keeps only in-frame clones here, not all; method: immunoSEQ multiplex PCR. The sample holds approximately 440,000 clones; about 91% are singletons and the top ten take roughly 12%. The sequenced sample consisted of peripheral blood. The receptors derive from a woman aged 45-59 years with COVID-19, enrolled during active disease. CDR3s include the opening cysteine and the closing phenylalanine or tryptophan. A D gene is named only where the DNA matches it firmly. Only part of the rows carry a size: once, few, many, or a class if the clone is expanded.

>TRBJ1-1|.|TRBV5-4|15|.
TGTGCCAGCAGCTTGGTGGGCAGGCTGAACACTGAAGCTTTCTTT
CASSLVGRLNTEAFF
>TRBJ2-1|TRBD2|TRBV19|15|few
TGTGCCAGTAGTCTTCTAGCGGGGGCCACTCGCGGGCAGTTCTTC
CASSLLAGATRGQFF
>TRBJ2-1|.|TRBV7-6|15|.
TGTGCCAGCAGCCTCTTGCAGGGGAACTACAATGAGCAGTTCTTC
CASSLLQGNYNEQFF
>TRBJ1-2|.|TRBV25-1|14|.
TGTGCCAGCAGTAGGGAATGGGGGGGCGATGGCTACACCTTC
CASSREWGGDGYTF
>TRBJ1-2|TRBD1|TRBV29-1|14|.
TGCAGCGTTTTCATCCGGGACAGGGGCTATGGCTACACCTTC
CSVFIRDRGYGYTF
>TRBJ2-7|TRBD2|TRBV10-1|15|.
TGCGCCAGCAGCCCTGGACTAGCGGCCTCCTACGAGCAGTACTTC
CASSPGLAASYEQYF
>TRBJ1-6|.|TRBV4-1|15|.
TGCGCCAGCAGCCAAGATCCAAGGGGGAATTCACCCCTCCACTTT
CASSQDPRGNSPLHF
>TRBJ1-5|TRBD1|TRBV7-2|15|few
TGTGCCAGCAGCTATGGACAGGCGATAAATCAGCCCCAGCATTTT
CASSYGQAINQPQHF
>TRBJ1-2|.|TRBV6-5|13|once
TGTGCCAGCAGTTACGGCAGGGTCTATGGCTACACCTTC
CASSYGRVYGYTF
>TRBJ1-2|.|TRBV19|13|.
TGTGCCAGTCTTAGGGCACAGGTCGGTGGCTACACCTTC
CASLRAQVGGYTF
>TRBJ2-1|TRBD2|TRBV7-3|15|once
TGTGCCAGCAGCTTAAACCGGGGGGGAATCAATGAGCAGTTCTTC
CASSLNRGGINEQFF
>TRBJ2-1|.|TRBV19|14|.
TGTGCCAGTAGTATTGGAGAAACCTCCGCTGAGCAGTTCTTC
CASSIGETSAEQFF
>TRBJ2-3|.|TRBV5-6|14|.
TGTGCCAGCAGCTTCGGGAGCGACCCAGATACGCAGTATTTT
CASSFGSDPDTQYF
>TRBJ2-7|TRBD1|TRBV13|14|.
TGTGCCAGCAGCCCAGGGGACAGGGCTGGGGAGCAGTACTTC
CASSPGDRAGEQYF
>TRBJ2-3|.|TRBV6-6|14|.
TGTGCCAGCAGTTACCGGCGGGGAACAGATACGCAGTATTTT
CASSYRRGTDTQYF